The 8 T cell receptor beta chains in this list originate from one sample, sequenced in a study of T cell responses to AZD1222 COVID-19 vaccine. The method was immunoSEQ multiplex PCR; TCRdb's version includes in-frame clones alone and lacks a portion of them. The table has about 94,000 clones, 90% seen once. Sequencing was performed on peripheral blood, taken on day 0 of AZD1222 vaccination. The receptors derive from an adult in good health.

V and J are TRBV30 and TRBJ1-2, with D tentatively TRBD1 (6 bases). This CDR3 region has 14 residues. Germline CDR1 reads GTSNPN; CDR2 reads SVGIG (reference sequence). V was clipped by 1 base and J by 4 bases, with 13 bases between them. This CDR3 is CAWSARGGSYGYTF. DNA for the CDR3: TGTGCCTGGAGTGCCCGAGGGGGATCCTATGGCTACACCTTC.

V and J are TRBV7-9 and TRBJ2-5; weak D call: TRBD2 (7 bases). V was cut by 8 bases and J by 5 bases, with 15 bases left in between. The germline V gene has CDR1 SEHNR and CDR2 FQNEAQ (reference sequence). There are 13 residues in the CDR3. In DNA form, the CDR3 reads TGTGCCAGCGAGGTAGGGGGGGCTGAGACCCAGTACTTC. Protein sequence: CASEVGGAETQYF. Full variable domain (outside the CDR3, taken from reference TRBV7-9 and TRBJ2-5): DTGVSQNPRHKITKRGQNVTFRCDPISEHNRLYWYRQTLGQGPEFLTYFQNEAQLEKSRLLSDRFSAERPKGSFSTLEIQRTEQGDSAMYLCASEVGGAETQYFGPGTRLLVL.

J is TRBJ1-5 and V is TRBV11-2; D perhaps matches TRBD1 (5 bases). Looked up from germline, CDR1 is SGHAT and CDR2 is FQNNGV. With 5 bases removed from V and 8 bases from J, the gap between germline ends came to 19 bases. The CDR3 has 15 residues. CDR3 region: CASSRQGTVGEPQHF. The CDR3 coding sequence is TGTGCCAGCAGCCGCCAAGGGACCGTGGGGGAGCCCCAGCATTTT.

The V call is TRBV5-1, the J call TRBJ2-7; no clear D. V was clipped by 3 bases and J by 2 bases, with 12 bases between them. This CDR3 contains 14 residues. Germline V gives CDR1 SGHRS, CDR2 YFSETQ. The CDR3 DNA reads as TGCGCCAGCAGCTCCTACCAACCCCCCTACGAGCAGTACTTC. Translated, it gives CASSSYQPPYEQYF.

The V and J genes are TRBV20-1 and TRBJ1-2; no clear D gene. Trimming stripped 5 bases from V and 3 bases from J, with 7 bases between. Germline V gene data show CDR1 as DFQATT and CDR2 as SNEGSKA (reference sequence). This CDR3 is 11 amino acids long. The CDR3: CSAVQYYGYTF. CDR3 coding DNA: TGCAGTGCTGTACAGTACTATGGCTACACCTTC.

CDR3 amino acids: CASSLDGTEAFF. CDR3 nucleotide sequence: TGTGCCAGCAGCTTGGACGGAACTGAAGCTTTCTTT. The rearrangement links TRBV5-4 to TRBJ1-1; no firm D call. The CDR3 sequence is 12 residues long. V lost 0 bases and J 5 bases, leaving 5 bases between the germline ends. Germline CDR1 is SGHNT and CDR2 is YYREEE (reference sequence).

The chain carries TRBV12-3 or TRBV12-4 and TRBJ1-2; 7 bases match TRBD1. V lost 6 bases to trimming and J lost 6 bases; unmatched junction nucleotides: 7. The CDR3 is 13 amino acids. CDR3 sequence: CASSPGGWDGYTF. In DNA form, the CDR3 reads TGTGCCAGCAGCCCAGGGGGGTGGGATGGCTACACCTTC.

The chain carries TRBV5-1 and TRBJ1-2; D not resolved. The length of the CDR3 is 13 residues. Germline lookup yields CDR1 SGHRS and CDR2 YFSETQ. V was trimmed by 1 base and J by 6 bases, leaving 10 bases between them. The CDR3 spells CASSLMDGNGYTF. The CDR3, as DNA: TGCGCCAGCAGCTTGATGGACGGGAATGGCTACACCTTC.